Sequencing of this T cell receptor (beta chain) was carried out in a study of cytomegalovirus exposure and HLA in healthy donors. V lost 0 bases and J lost 6, with 8 bases in between. Germline V gives CDR1 MNHEY, CDR2 SMNVEV (reference sequence). The CDR3 is 14 amino acids. About this clone itself: The target antigen is unknown.

Study conclusions and caveats: Sequencing likely generated an artifact that appeared as a cluster of highly shared sequence variants.

The PCR was carried out with 60 Vbeta primers and 13 Jbeta primers. Repertoires were generated with immunoSEQ multiplex PCR, while TCRdb's copy carries only in-frame clones and drops some. This table has some 200,000 clones, about 81% appearing once. This chain joins TRBV27 and TRBJ2-2, with D unresolved. This receptor was taken from a woman in her 30s in good health and CMV-seronegative. Sequencing was done on a sample of PBMCs. CDR3 residues: CASSLSRRAGELFF. The DNA of the CDR3 is TGTGCCAGCAGTTTATCGCGCCGGGCCGGGGAGCTGTTTTTT.